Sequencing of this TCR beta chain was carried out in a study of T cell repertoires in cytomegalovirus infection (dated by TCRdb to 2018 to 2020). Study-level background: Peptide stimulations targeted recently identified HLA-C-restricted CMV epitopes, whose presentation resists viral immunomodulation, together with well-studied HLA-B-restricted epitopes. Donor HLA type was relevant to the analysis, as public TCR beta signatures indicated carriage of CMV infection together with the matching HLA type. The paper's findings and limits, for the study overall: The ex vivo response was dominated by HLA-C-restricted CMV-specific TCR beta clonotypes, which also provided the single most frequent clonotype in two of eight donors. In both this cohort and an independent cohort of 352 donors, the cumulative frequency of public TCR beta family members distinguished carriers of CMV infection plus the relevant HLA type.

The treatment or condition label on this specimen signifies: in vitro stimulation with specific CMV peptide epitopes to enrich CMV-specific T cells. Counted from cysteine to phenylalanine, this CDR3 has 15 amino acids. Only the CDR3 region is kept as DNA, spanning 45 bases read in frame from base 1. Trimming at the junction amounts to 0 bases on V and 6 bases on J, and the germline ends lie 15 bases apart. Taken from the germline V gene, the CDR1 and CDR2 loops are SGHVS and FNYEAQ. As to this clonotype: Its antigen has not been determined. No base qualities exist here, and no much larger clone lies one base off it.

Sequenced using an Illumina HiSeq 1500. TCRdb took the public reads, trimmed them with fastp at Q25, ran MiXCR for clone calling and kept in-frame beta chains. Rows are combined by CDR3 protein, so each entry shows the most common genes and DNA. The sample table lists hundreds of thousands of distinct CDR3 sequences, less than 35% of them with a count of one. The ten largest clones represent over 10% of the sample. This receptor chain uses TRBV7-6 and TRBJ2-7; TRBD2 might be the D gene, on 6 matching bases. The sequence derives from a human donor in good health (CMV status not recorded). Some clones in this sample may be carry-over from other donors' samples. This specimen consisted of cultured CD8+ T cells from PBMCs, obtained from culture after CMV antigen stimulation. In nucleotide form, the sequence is TGTGCCAGCAGCTTAGCCGAGGAGGGATCCGGCGAGCAGTACTTC. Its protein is CASSLAEEGSGEQYF.